This T cell receptor beta chain was identified in a study of beta chain bispecific antibodies for T cell cancers. Study-level findings and limits: Most targeted TRBV signal came from the leukemia cell line cells, not normal T cells.

This CDR3 has 13 amino acids. V was pared by 6 bases and J by 5 bases, with 16 bases between. Germline V CDR1 and CDR2: DFQATT, SNEGSKA (reference sequence). TCRdb recomputed calls from the 5' RACE reads with MiXCR, one row per CDR3 protein. This sample carries 15,000 or so distinct CDR3 sequences, over 2% of them seen once, and the ten largest clones take 6.9%. There are many counts of this clonotype. The antigen remains unidentified. Expansion lasted 2 to 4 days, with either anti-CD3 antibody OKT3 or CD3/CD28 beads. Bispecific antibody was added to approximately 50,000 normal T cells and approximately 50,000 target cells.

This receptor was taken from a human donor in good health. Some clones in this sample may be carry-over from other donors' samples. The V and J genes are TRBV20-1 and TRBJ2-5; D call uncertain. What was sequenced was healthy donor T cells cultured with leukemia cells. The CDR3 coding sequence is TGCAGTGCAATCGCGGATTTTGTGGAGACCCAGTACTTC. As protein: CSAIADFVETQYF.